This entry lists 3 T cell receptor beta chains sequenced from one sample in a study of monozygotic twins with inflammatory bowel disease. TCRdb reprocessed the 5' RACE reads, with one entry per CDR3 protein and no DNA. The record lists approximately 160,000 distinct CDR3 sequences, of which the ten most abundant hold 2.8%. Sequences were obtained from blood. Receptor source: a human donor with ulcerative colitis or Crohn's disease, or a healthy co-twin of an affected twin (not recorded which).

The chain is built from TRBV29-1 and TRBJ2-3; checking the TCRdb D call of TRBD2 is not possible without DNA. The CDR3 runs to 17 residues. The germline V gene has CDR1 SQVTM and CDR2 ANQGSEA. The CDR3 spells CSVGGTASSPLTDTQYF.

CDR3 region: CASSNPGTEGYTF. The chain couples TRBV7-3 to TRBJ1-2; lacking DNA, the TRBD1 call made by TCRdb goes unchecked. This CDR3 spans 13 amino acids. Germline V gives CDR1 SGHTA, CDR2 FQGTGA.

This sequence joins TRBV20-1 and TRBJ2-1; TCRdb picks TRBD2, but there is no DNA to check that call. The CDR3 has 15 amino acids. Germline lookup yields CDR1 DFQATT and CDR2 SNEGSKA (reference sequence). This chain's CDR3 is CSAETSGSSYNEQFF.